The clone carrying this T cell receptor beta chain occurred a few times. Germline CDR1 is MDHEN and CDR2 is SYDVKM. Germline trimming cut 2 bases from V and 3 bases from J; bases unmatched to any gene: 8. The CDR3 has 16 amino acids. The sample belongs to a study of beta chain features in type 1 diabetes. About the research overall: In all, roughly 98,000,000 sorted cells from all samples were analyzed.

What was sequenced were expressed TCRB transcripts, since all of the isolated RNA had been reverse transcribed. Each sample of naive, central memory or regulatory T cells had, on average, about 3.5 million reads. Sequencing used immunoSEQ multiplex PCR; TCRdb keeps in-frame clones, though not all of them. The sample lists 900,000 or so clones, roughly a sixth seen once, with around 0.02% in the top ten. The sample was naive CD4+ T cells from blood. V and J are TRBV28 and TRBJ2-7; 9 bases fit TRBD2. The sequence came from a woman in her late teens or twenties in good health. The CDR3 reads CASSLKIAGARYEQYF. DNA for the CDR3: TGTGCCAGCAGTTTAAAAATAGCGGGAGCCCGCTACGAGCAGTACTTC.